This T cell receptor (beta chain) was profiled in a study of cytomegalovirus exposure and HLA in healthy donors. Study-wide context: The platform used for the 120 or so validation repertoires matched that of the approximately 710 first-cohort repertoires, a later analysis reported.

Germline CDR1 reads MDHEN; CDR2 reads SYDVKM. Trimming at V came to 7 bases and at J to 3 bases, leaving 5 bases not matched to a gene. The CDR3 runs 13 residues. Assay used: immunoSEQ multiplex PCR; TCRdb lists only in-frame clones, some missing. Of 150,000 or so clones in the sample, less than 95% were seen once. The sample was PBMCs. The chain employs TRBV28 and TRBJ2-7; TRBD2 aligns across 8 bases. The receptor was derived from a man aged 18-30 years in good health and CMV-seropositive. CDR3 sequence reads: CASTGGTNYEQYF. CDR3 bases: TGTGCCAGCACGGGGGGGACTAACTACGAGCAGTACTTC.